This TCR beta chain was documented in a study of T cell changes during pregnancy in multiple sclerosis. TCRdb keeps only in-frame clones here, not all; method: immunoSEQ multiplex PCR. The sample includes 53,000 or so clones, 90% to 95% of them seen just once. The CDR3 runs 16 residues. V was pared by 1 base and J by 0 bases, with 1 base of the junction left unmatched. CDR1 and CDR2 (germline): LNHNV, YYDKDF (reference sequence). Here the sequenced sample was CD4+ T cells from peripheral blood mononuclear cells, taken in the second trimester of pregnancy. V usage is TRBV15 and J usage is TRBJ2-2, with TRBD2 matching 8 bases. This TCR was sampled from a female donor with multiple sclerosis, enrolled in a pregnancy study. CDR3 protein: CATSRVSGTNTGELFF. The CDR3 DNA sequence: TGTGCCACCAGCAGAGTTAGCGGGACGAACACCGGGGAGCTGTTTTTT. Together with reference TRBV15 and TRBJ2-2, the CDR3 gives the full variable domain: DAMVIQNPRYQVTQFGKPVTLSCSQTLNHNVMYWYQQKSSQAPKLLFHYYDKDFNNEADTPDNFQSRRPNTSFCFLDIRSPGLGDTAMYLCATSRVSGTNTGELFFGEGSRLTVL.